Each of the 25 T cell receptor beta chains below was sequenced from the same sample in a study of T cell responses to AZD1222 COVID-19 vaccine. Measured with immunoSEQ multiplex PCR; TCRdb has only the in-frame clones, and not every one. The sample shows about 110,000 clones, 85% to 90% of them seen only once. Sequencing was performed on peripheral blood, taken on day 0 of AZD1222 vaccination. The receptors originated from an adult in good health.

The J gene is TRBJ2-1, the V gene TRBV7-2, with D perhaps TRBD2 (6 bases). With 5 bases removed from V and 6 bases from J, the gap between germline ends came to 8 bases. Looked up from germline, CDR1 is SGHTA and CDR2 is FQGNSA. The CDR3 has 12 residues. Here the CDR3 DNA reads TGTGCCAGCAGCCGGGAGTCCAATGAGCAGTTCTTC. Translating it yields CASSRESNEQFF.

The chain links TRBV7-3 to TRBJ2-2; unclear D gene. Germline-derived CDR1 and CDR2 are SGHTA and FQGTGA. CDR3 length: 14 residues. V was trimmed by 0 bases and J by 6 bases, leaving 8 bases between them. The CDR3 reads CASSLTSGAGELFF. DNA for the CDR3: TGTGCCAGCAGCTTAACATCTGGGGCCGGGGAGCTGTTTTTT.

This rearrangement joins TRBV7-9 to TRBJ1-6; D may be TRBD1 (5 bases). CDR3 size: 15 residues. V was clipped by 5 bases and J by 7 bases, with 15 bases between them. CDR1 is SEHNR and CDR2 is FQNEAQ in the germline V gene (reference sequence). The CDR3 loop reads CASSQPQGPNSPLHF. In DNA form, the CDR3 reads TGTGCCAGCAGCCAACCGCAGGGCCCAAATTCACCCCTCCACTTT.

The gene calls are TRBV27 and TRBJ1-1, with D unclear. V lost 0 bases to trimming and J lost 1 base, with 9 bases between them. CDR3 length: 15 amino acids. Germline V gene lookup returns CDR1 MNHEY and CDR2 SMNVEV (reference sequence). CDR3 DNA sequence: TGTGCCAGCAGTTTATCAGAGCTGCCGAACACTGAAGCTTTCTTT. Amino acids: CASSLSELPNTEAFF.

The rearrangement links TRBV11-2 to TRBJ2-7; D possibly corresponds to TRBD1 (6 bases). Germline V CDR1 and CDR2: SGHAT, FQNNGV. Trimming left V 5 bases short and J 2 bases short, with 13 bases between. CDR3 size: 14 residues. CDR3 sequence (DNA): TGTGCCAGCAGCGTCGGACAGATACCCTACGAGCAGTACTTC. Translation: CASSVGQIPYEQYF.

CDR3 bases: TGTGCCAGCAGCCCCGATAGTAGCGGGAGGACCGGGGAGCTGTTTTTT. Amino acid sequence: CASSPDSSGRTGELFF. The chain is built from TRBV11-2 and TRBJ2-2; 10 bases map to TRBD2. V lost 5 bases and J lost 5; bases outside the gene matches: 8. The CDR3 spans 16 residues. CDR1 and CDR2 (germline): SGHAT, FQNNGV.

The chain employs TRBV4-2 and TRBJ1-3; possibly TRBD1 for D (6 bases). This CDR3 spans 16 amino acids. The V gene's germline CDR1 is LGHNA and CDR2 YNFKEQ. V lost 0 bases, J lost 4 bases, and 13 bases lay in between. Written as DNA, the CDR3 is TGTGCCAGCAGCCAAGAAGGGGGGACGCTGGGAAACACCATATATTTT. It yields the protein CASSQEGGTLGNTIYF.

A single count supports this clone. The V gene is TRBV11-2, the J gene TRBJ1-2; D gene unclear. The germline CDR1 and CDR2 sequences are SGHAT and FQNNGV. Between the trimmed V and J ends, which lost 5 bases and 0 bases, there was a span of 13 bases. This CDR3 spans 15 amino acids. The CDR3 DNA sequence: TGTGCCAGCAGCACTCTAAGGGCTACTAACTATGGCTACACCTTC. This codes for CASSTLRATNYGYTF.

The chain combines TRBV5-1 with TRBJ2-1; 8 positions agree with TRBD2. CDR3 length: 15 residues. V was clipped by 7 bases and J by 5 bases; unmatched bases: 11. CDR1 is SGHRS, CDR2 YFSETQ, per germline. The CDR3 here is CASGIPGLGNNEQFF. CDR3 bases: TGCGCCAGCGGAATACCGGGACTAGGCAACAATGAGCAGTTCTTC.

CDR3 nucleotide sequence: TGTGCCAGCAGCTCCCTCAAGGGGGAGGTGGGTGGAAACACCATATATTTT. Its translation is CASSSLKGEVGGNTIYF. The chain combines TRBV11-2 with TRBJ1-3; possibly TRBD1 for D (6 bases). V lost 4 bases to trimming and J lost 3 bases, with 19 bases between them. CDR1 and CDR2 (germline): SGHAT, FQNNGV. This CDR3 has 17 amino acids.

This sequence joins TRBV28 and TRBJ1-2; D remains unclear. Germline assignment: CDR1 MDHEN and CDR2 SYDVKM. Trimming took 3 bases from V and 6 from J, leaving 5 bases between them. This CDR3 has 11 amino acids. In DNA, the CDR3 is TGTGCCAGCAGTTTTGTCGATGGCTACACCTTC. This sequence encodes CASSFVDGYTF.

The rearrangement uses TRBV7-2 and TRBJ1-6; D possibly corresponds to TRBD1 (5 bases). The CDR3 has 17 amino acids. Germline CDR1 is SGHTA and CDR2 is FQGNSA. Trimming took off 3 bases at V and 4 bases at J, with 16 bases between the two ends. CDR3 residues: CASSLIRGGWYNSPLHF. The DNA of the CDR3 is TGTGCCAGCAGCTTGATTAGGGGCGGGTGGTATAATTCACCCCTCCACTTT.

This clone showed up just a few times. The CDR3 sequence is CASSMTGDTEAFF. CDR3 DNA: TGTGCCAGCAGCATGACAGGGGACACTGAAGCTTTCTTT. The chain employs TRBV7-8 and TRBJ1-1, with 8 nucleotides matching TRBD1. V trimming: 5 bases; J trimming: 3 bases; junction bases outside the gene matches: 2. Germline CDR1 and CDR2: SGHVS and FQNEAQ. This CDR3 has 13 amino acids. Looking up the rest from reference TRBV7-8 and TRBJ1-1 gives the full variable domain: GAGVSQSPRYKVAKRGQDVALRCDPISGHVSLFWYQQALGQGPEFLTYFQNEAQLDKSGLPSDRFFAERPEGSVSTLKIQRTQQEDSAVYLCASSMTGDTEAFFGQGTRLTVV.

This chain uses TRBV2 with TRBJ1-5; TRBD1 might be the D (5 bases). Trimming took off 3 bases at V and 2 bases at J, with 8 bases between the two ends. Germline CDR1 reads SNHLY; CDR2 reads FYNNEI. The CDR3 contains 14 residues. This CDR3 reads CASSDPRGNQPQHF. The CDR3 bases are TGTGCCAGCAGTGACCCCAGGGGCAATCAGCCCCAGCATTTT.

This clone has only one observation. This chain connects TRBV19 to TRBJ2-7, with 8 bases fitting TRBD2. From germline, CDR1 is LNHDA and CDR2 SQIVND (reference sequence). The trim removed 5 bases at V and 2 bases at J, leaving 14 bases unmatched. There are 17 residues in the CDR3. CDR3 loop: CASSPLLRTGGTYEQYF. The CDR3 DNA sequence: TGTGCCAGTAGTCCCCTTCTTCGGACGGGAGGGACCTACGAGCAGTACTTC. Full variable domain (outside the CDR3, taken from reference TRBV19 and TRBJ2-7): DGGITQSPKYLFRKEGQNVTLSCEQNLNHDAMYWYRQDPGQGLRLIYYSQIVNDFQKGDIAEGYSVSREKKESFPLTVTSAQKNPTAFYLCASSPLLRTGGTYEQYFGPGTRLTVT.

This clone has just one count. CDR3 in DNA: TGCGCCAGCAGTGCAGGTAATAATCAGCCCCAGCATTTT. Amino acids: CASSAGNNQPQHF. V is TRBV10-1 and J is TRBJ1-5; D uncertain. The germline V gene has CDR1 WNHNN and CDR2 SYGVQD (reference sequence). The CDR3 has 13 residues. Trimming left V 4 bases short and J 4 bases short, with 8 bases between.

This clone was counted once. The chain recombines TRBV5-6 with TRBJ1-5, with D uncertain. Trimming stripped 0 bases from V and 2 bases from J, with 12 bases between. CDR1 and CDR2 (germline): SGHDT, YYEEEE. This CDR3 has 16 residues. CDR3 in amino acids: CASSLASPIGNQPQHF. CDR3 bases: TGTGCCAGCAGCTTGGCCTCCCCTATAGGCAATCAGCCCCAGCATTTT.

The genes are TRBV30 and TRBJ1-1, with 8 bases matching TRBD1. Per germline, CDR1 GTSNPN and CDR2 SVGIG (reference sequence). CDR3 length: 14 residues. Germline trimming cut 3 bases from V and 2 bases from J; bases unmatched to any gene: 5. CDR3 in DNA: TGTGCCTGGAGCCTGACAGGGGTCAACACTGAAGCTTTCTTT. Amino acid sequence: CAWSLTGVNTEAFF.

The chain recombines TRBV7-9 with TRBJ1-4; D gene unclear. The germline V gene has CDR1 SEHNR and CDR2 FQNEAQ (reference sequence). Trimming removed 6 bases from V and 5 bases from J, with 7 bases in between. This CDR3 comprises 12 residues. In DNA, the CDR3 is TGTGCCAGCAGAAGAGAGAATGAAAAACTGTTTTTT. This codes for CASRRENEKLFF. Drawing the rest from reference TRBV7-9 and TRBJ1-4, the complete variable domain is DTGVSQNPRHKITKRGQNVTFRCDPISEHNRLYWYRQTLGQGPEFLTYFQNEAQLEKSRLLSDRFSAERPKGSFSTLEIQRTEQGDSAMYLCASRRENEKLFFGSGTQLSVL.

The chain is built from TRBV19 and TRBJ2-7; 9 bases fit TRBD1. CDR1 and CDR2 (germline): LNHDA, SQIVND (reference sequence). V gave up 5 bases and J gave up 12 bases; unmatched junction bases: 11. This CDR3 is 13 amino acids long. The CDR3 protein is CASSPGQGVPGYF. The DNA for the CDR3 is TGTGCCAGTAGTCCGGGACAGGGAGTCCCAGGGTACTTC.

This chain links TRBV7-6 with TRBJ2-7, with D possibly TRBD2 on 6 matching bases. Germline CDR1 is SGHVS and CDR2 is FNYEAQ. V was clipped by 5 bases and J by 1 base, with 12 bases between them. The CDR3 is made up of 14 amino acids. DNA for the CDR3: TGTGCCAGCAGCATTACGACTAGTTCCTACGAGCAGTACTTC. Protein sequence: CASSITTSSYEQYF.

The chain links TRBV10-2 to TRBJ2-6, with D perhaps matching TRBD1 (6 bases). CDR3 length: 17 residues. Per the germline V gene, CDR1 is WSHSY and CDR2 is SAAADI. Trimming removed 2 bases at V and 0 bases at J, with 11 bases between. The CDR3 DNA sequence: TGCGCCAGCAGTGAGACTCCAGGGGCCTCTGGGGCCAACGTCCTGACTTTC. It is translated as CASSETPGASGANVLTF.

This rearrangement joins TRBV28 to TRBJ1-2; D is unresolved. V was trimmed by 5 bases and J by 3 bases, leaving 7 bases between them. The V gene's germline CDR1 is MDHEN and CDR2 SYDVKM. The CDR3 extends over 12 amino acids. CDR3 residues: CASSPPYYGYTF. The DNA of the CDR3 is TGTGCCAGCAGTCCTCCGTACTATGGCTACACCTTC.

This chain connects TRBV6-5 to TRBJ2-7; D gene unclear. The CDR3 is 13 amino acids. Germline CDR1 MNHEY, CDR2 SVGAGI. V was cut by 6 bases and J by 0 bases, with 9 bases left in between. The CDR3 reads CASRAASSYEQYF. CDR3 nucleotide sequence: TGTGCCAGCAGGGCAGCCAGCTCCTACGAGCAGTACTTC.

The gene calls are TRBV18 and TRBJ2-5; no reliable D call. This CDR3 comprises 13 residues. Germline-derived CDR1 and CDR2 are KGHSH and LQKENI. V was cut by 3 bases and J by 2 bases, with 7 bases left in between. CDR3 protein: CASSPLIQETQYF. DNA for the CDR3: TGTGCCAGCTCACCTCTCATTCAAGAGACCCAGTACTTC.